A single sample is the source of the 5 T cell receptor beta chains below, sequenced in a study of CD8+ T cells in alopecia areata. Investigators isolated RNA and reverse transcribed it into cDNA to act as the sequencing template. This table comes from immunoSEQ multiplex PCR, and its TCRdb copy is limited to in-frame clones, with some not included. Of some 130,000 clones in the sample, 49% were seen once. The specimen comprised CD8+ T cells sorted from blood, sampled at week 0. Receptors originate from a human donor with alopecia areata.

The table lists this clone with a few counts. The chain employs TRBV30 and TRBJ2-2, with 8 bases aligning to TRBD1. CDR3 size: 14 residues. V gave up 5 bases and J gave up 1 base; unmatched junction bases: 3. From germline, CDR1 is GTSNPN and CDR2 SVGIG (reference sequence). In DNA form, the CDR3 reads TGTGCCTGGGAAGGACAGGGGAACACCGGGGAGCTGTTTTTT. Translating it yields CAWEGQGNTGELFF.

This rearrangement joins TRBV7-8 to TRBJ1-5, with D uncertain. Between the trimmed V and J ends, which lost 5 bases and 9 bases, there was a span of 11 bases. The CDR3 sequence is 12 residues long. Germline values: CDR1 SGHVS, CDR2 FQNEAQ. CDR3 bases: TGTGCCAGCAGCGAAGATCTCTCGCCCCAGCATTTT. Its translation: CASSEDLSPQHF.

V and J are TRBV7-9 and TRBJ2-6; TRBD1 agrees at 7 bases. With 5 bases clipped from V and 0 bases from J, the junction kept 10 bases outside the gene matches. This CDR3 has 18 amino acids. Germline V gives CDR1 SEHNR, CDR2 FQNEAQ (reference sequence). The chain's CDR3 is CASSGPGQRVSGANVLTF. The CDR3 DNA reads TGTGCCAGCAGCGGTCCGGGACAGAGAGTCTCTGGGGCCAACGTCCTGACTTTC. Full variable domain (missing parts from reference TRBV7-9 and TRBJ2-6): DTGVSQNPRHKITKRGQNVTFRCDPISEHNRLYWYRQTLGQGPEFLTYFQNEAQLEKSRLLSDRFSAERPKGSFSTLEIQRTEQGDSAMYLCASSGPGQRVSGANVLTFGAGSRLTVL.

The gene calls are TRBV27 and TRBJ2-7; TRBD2 matches at 7 bases. J was trimmed by 2 bases and V by 0 bases; bases with no gene match: 7. Germline CDR1 MNHEY, CDR2 SMNVEV (reference sequence). The CDR3 has 16 amino acids. DNA of the CDR3: TGTGCCAGCAGTTTATCCCCCTTTGGGGGGGCCTACGAGCAGTACTTC. Residues: CASSLSPFGGAYEQYF.

This chain connects TRBV29-1 to TRBJ1-2; 9 bases map to TRBD1. Trimming at V came to 3 bases and at J to 1 base, leaving 9 bases not matched to a gene. CDR1 is SQVTM, CDR2 ANQGSEA, per germline. The CDR3 is 16 amino acids. CDR3: CSVDGWDRELNYGYTF. The CDR3 DNA sequence: TGCAGCGTTGACGGTTGGGACAGGGAACTTAACTATGGCTACACCTTC. The variable domain in full, completed from reference TRBV29-1 and TRBJ1-2, reads SAVISQKPSRDICQRGTSLTIQCQVDSQVTMMFWYRQQPGQSLTLIATANQGSEATYESGFVIDKFPISRPNLTFSTLTVSNMSPEDSSIYLCSVDGWDRELNYGYTFGSGTRLTVV.